This record looks at one T cell receptor beta chain sequence and its context. Its antigen is undetermined. This PCR relied on a set of 60 Vbeta primers and 13 Jbeta primers. Measured with immunoSEQ multiplex PCR; TCRdb has only the in-frame clones, and not every one. The sample has tens of thousands of clones, 67% seen once. Healthy people donating bone marrow made up the donors. This sample was included in a study of cytomegalovirus exposure and HLA in healthy donors. Findings and limits, study-wide: Equally common other TCR beta chains were less clonally expanded than HLA-associated ones, a later analysis found. Among the most significant clusters, several appeared linked to common viral pathogens in a later analysis.

Germline CDR1 is SEHNR and CDR2 is FQNEAQ (reference sequence). V lost 5 bases and J lost 8, with 18 bases in between. This CDR3 is built from 14 residues. This chain uses TRBV7-9 with TRBJ1-2, with D perhaps matching TRBD1 (5 bases). The sample taken for sequencing was PBMCs. The TCR originated in a man aged 25-45 years in good health and CMV-seronegative. CDR3 in amino acids: CASSPGLLGGGYTF. The CDR3, as DNA: TGTGCCAGCAGCCCGGGACTCCTTGGTGGCGGCTACACCTTC.